The clone carrying this T cell receptor (beta chain) has a single count. Trimming removed 7 bases from V and 4 bases from J; junction bases left unmatched: 2. This CDR3 is 12 amino acids long. CDR1 is SGHRS and CDR2 is YFSETQ in the germline V gene. Assay: immunoSEQ multiplex PCR; the TCRdb copy retains only in-frame clones and omits some. The table shows under 200,000 clones, with roughly 94% occurring only once. This sample is part of a study of OX40 agonist ivuxolimab in advanced cancers. The specimen was CD4+ or CD8+ T cells sorted from blood, collected in a trial of the OX40 agonist ivuxolimab. This sequence was found in an adult with an advanced solid tumor such as melanoma, head and neck, liver or kidney cancer. The V call is TRBV5-1, the J call TRBJ1-2, with 9 bases matching TRBD1. CDR3 sequence (DNA): TGCGCCAGCGGACAGGGGACCTATGGCTACACCTTC. Its translation: CASGQGTYGYTF.